These 17 T cell receptor beta chains were all obtained from the same sample, sequenced in a study of T cells in Graves' hyperthyroidism and ophthalmopathy. TCR beta CDR3 regions were amplified from RNA. Researchers ran a first-round RT-PCR on the TCR CDR3 using the HTBI primer set. TCRdb processed the multiplex PCR reads anew with MiXCR; each CDR3 protein has one entry. The repertoire holds 640,000 or so distinct CDR3 sequences, with 14% to 15% as singletons. Material: blood. These receptors were collected from a woman aged 40-49 years with Graves' ophthalmopathy.

This clonotype has ten or more counts. V and J are TRBV30 and TRBJ1-2; D not resolved. Germline CDR1 GTSNPN, CDR2 SVGIG (reference sequence). The germline V and J ends were trimmed by 2 bases and 8 bases, with 15 bases remaining between them. The CDR3 sequence is 13 residues long. The CDR3 DNA follows: TGTGCCTGGAGTCGGACCGGGAAGGAGGGCTACACCTTC. Its protein product is CAWSRTGKEGYTF.

At least ten counts were recorded for this clonotype. The gene calls are TRBV2 and TRBJ1-1, with a weak D call TRBD1 (5 bases). Germline loops: CDR1 SNHLY, CDR2 FYNNEI. Deletions cut 3 bases from V and 0 bases from J, with 14 bases between. The CDR3 consists of 16 residues. Here the CDR3 reads CASSEWQGLMNTEAFF. CDR3 coding DNA: TGTGCCAGCAGTGAGTGGCAGGGACTCATGAACACTGAAGCTTTCTTT.

In its sample, this clonotype was seen a few times. This chain connects TRBV10-3 to TRBJ1-2, with 9 bases that match TRBD1. CDR3 length: 14 amino acids. The ends lost 8 bases at V and 5 bases at J; junction bases unmatched: 9. In germline, CDR1 is ENHRY, CDR2 SYGVKD. The CDR3 sequence: CAILHPDRGYGYTF. CDR3 nucleotide sequence: TGTGCCATCCTACACCCCGACAGGGGGTATGGCTACACCTTC.

V and J are TRBV28 and TRBJ1-2, with a tentative D call TRBD1 (5 bases). Germline lookup yields CDR1 MDHEN and CDR2 SYDVKM. CDR3 length: 15 residues. V was trimmed by 1 base and J by 6 bases, leaving 15 bases between them. The CDR3 nucleotides are TGTGCCAGCAGTTTATCCGGGGGTTTTACGGATGGCTACACCTTC. Its protein product is CASSLSGGFTDGYTF.

This clonotype was detected ten times or more. The CDR3 region has the DNA TGTGCCAGCTCCCACGGGGTAGCCAAAAACATTCAGTACTTC. Protein: CASSHGVAKNIQYF. This sequence joins TRBV6-1 and TRBJ2-4; weak D call: TRBD2 (5 bases). The germline V and J ends were trimmed by 8 bases and 0 bases, with 11 bases remaining between them. The CDR3 runs to 14 residues. Per germline, CDR1 MNHNS and CDR2 SASEGT.

This clonotype was recorded many times. The V and J genes are TRBV28 and TRBJ2-5; unclear D gene. The CDR3 loop spans 15 amino acids. Germline values: CDR1 MDHEN, CDR2 SYDVKM. V was clipped by 3 bases and J by 2 bases, with 13 bases between them. CDR3 in amino acids: CASSFGSPRQETQYF. CDR3 nucleotides: TGTGCCAGCAGTTTTGGGTCTCCGCGACAAGAGACCCAGTACTTC.

This clonotype has only a few counts. The V gene is TRBV20-1, the J gene TRBJ2-2; D is uncertain. Germline assignment: CDR1 DFQATT and CDR2 SNEGSKA (reference sequence). This CDR3 comprises 14 residues. V lost 3 bases to trimming and J lost 3 bases, with 11 bases between them. The CDR3 loop is CSASRLVYTGELFF. CDR3 DNA sequence: TGCAGTGCTAGTAGGCTAGTGTACACCGGGGAGCTGTTTTTT.

This clonotype was recorded at least ten times. This chain uses TRBV19 with TRBJ1-5; TRBD1 might be the D (6 bases). The germline V gene has CDR1 LNHDA and CDR2 SQIVND (reference sequence). Deletions cut 5 bases from V and 0 bases from J, with 11 bases between. The CDR3 runs to 15 residues. The CDR3 DNA is TGTGCCAGTAGTTGGGCCAGGGGTAGCAATCAGCCCCAGCATTTT. Translating gives CASSWARGSNQPQHF. Looking up the rest from reference TRBV19 and TRBJ1-5 gives the full variable domain: DGGITQSPKYLFRKEGQNVTLSCEQNLNHDAMYWYRQDPGQGLRLIYYSQIVNDFQKGDIAEGYSVSREKKESFPLTVTSAQKNPTAFYLCASSWARGSNQPQHFGDGTRLSIL.

The chain couples TRBV12-3 or TRBV12-4 to TRBJ1-5; D remains ambiguous. This CDR3 has 17 amino acids. The V end was cut by 5 bases, the J end by 1 base, with 18 bases between. In DNA form, the CDR3 reads TGTGCCAGCAGTCCCCGCATGGTAGGTCTGAGCAATCAGCCCCAGCATTTT. This translates into CASSPRMVGLSNQPQHF.

Comments on this clonotype: A read error may account for a junction end that differs from germline. The chain recombines TRBV7-6 with TRBJ2-3; 8 bases map to TRBD2. The CDR3 runs 19 residues. Germline-derived CDR1 and CDR2 are SGHVS and FNYEAQ. The DNA of the CDR3 is TGTGCCATCAGCACACGCTTCACTACTAGCGGATCTCGCACAGATACGCAGTATTTT. This gives the protein CAISTRFTTSGSRTDTQYF.

To note about this clonotype: A clone one base away is much larger, so this may be a read error. The gene calls are TRBV10-3 and TRBJ1-1; D not certain. The germline gives CDR1 ENHRY, CDR2 SYGVKD. The CDR3 is 14 residues long. The chain's CDR3 is CAVSGNTENTEAFF. As DNA, the CDR3 is TGTGCCGTCAGTGGGAACACGGAGAACACTGAAGCTTTCTTT.

At least ten counts were recorded for this clonotype. This chain links TRBV5-1 with TRBJ2-7; D not resolved. In germline, CDR1 is SGHRS, CDR2 YFSETQ. V was cut by 0 bases and J by 6 bases, with 10 bases left in between. There are 13 residues in the CDR3. Written as DNA, the CDR3 is TGCGCCAGCAGCTTGGATAGCCGAGGCGAGCAGTACTTC. This encodes CASSLDSRGEQYF.

Many counts were recorded for this clonotype. The CDR3 protein is CASSRPVNRGGGYTF. As DNA, the CDR3 is TGTGCCAGCAGTAGGCCAGTGAACAGGGGTGGTGGCTACACCTTC. The chain joins TRBV28 to TRBJ1-2; 7 bases line up with TRBD1. This CDR3 has 15 residues. The V gene's germline CDR1 is MDHEN and CDR2 SYDVKM. J was trimmed by 7 bases and V by 5 bases; bases with no gene match: 13.

This rearrangement joins TRBV20-1 to TRBJ1-1; 8 bases line up with TRBD1. The CDR3 is made up of 14 amino acids. The junction had 9 bases not matched to a gene; V was cut back by 3 bases and J by 6 bases. Germline V CDR1 and CDR2: DFQATT, SNEGSKA (reference sequence). The CDR3 protein is CSARGRQGSPEAFF. The CDR3 bases are TGCAGTGCTAGGGGACGACAGGGGAGCCCTGAAGCTTTCTTT.

This clonotype appeared many times. The chain employs TRBV12-3 or TRBV12-4 and TRBJ1-5; no clear D gene. The CDR3 is 14 amino acids. Trimming shortened V by 3 bases and J by 7 bases, and 13 bases separated the two germline ends. CDR3 sequence: CASSFRQTTQPQHF. Written as DNA, the CDR3 is TGTGCCAGCAGTTTCAGGCAGACGACCCAGCCCCAGCATTTT.

This clonotype was seen at least ten times. The chain has TRBV7-3 and TRBJ2-7; possibly TRBD2 for D (6 bases). This CDR3 is built from 13 residues. Germline V lookup: CDR1 SGHTA, CDR2 FQGTGA. V lost 5 bases, J lost 7 bases, and 15 bases lay in between. CDR3 coding DNA: TGTGCCAGCAGCCGGGACTCCCATCAAGAGCAGTACTTC. This codes for CASSRDSHQEQYF.

The chain uses TRBV9 and TRBJ2-2; 12 bases agree with TRBD1. CDR1 SGDLS and CDR2 YYNGEE come from the germline V gene. After removal of 4 bases from V and 7 bases from J, the junction contained 5 bases not matched to a gene. The CDR3 length is 15 residues. The DNA of the CDR3 is TGTGCCAGCAGCTGGGGACAGGGGGCGGACGGGGAGCTGTTTTTT. Translation: CASSWGQGADGELFF. Variable domain in full (rest from reference TRBV9 and TRBJ2-2): DSGVTQTPKHLITATGQRVTLRCSPRSGDLSVYWYQQSLDQGLQFLIQYYNGEERAKGNILERFSAQQFPDLHSELNLSSLELGDSALYFCASSWGQGADGELFFGEGSRLTVL.